This T cell receptor (beta chain) was identified during a study of control samples from healthy donors and cancer patients. The germline CDR1 and CDR2 sequences are SEHNR and FQNEAQ (reference sequence). CDR3 length: 13 residues. With 5 bases removed from V and 3 bases from J, the gap between germline ends came to 11 bases. TCRdb's table, derived via immunoSEQ multiplex PCR, lists solely in-frame clones and lacks some. The table shows roughly 200,000 clones, with about 93% occurring only once. The chain couples TRBV7-9 to TRBJ2-7; no clear D gene. Sequenced input: blood. This receptor was obtained from a young man in good health. CDR3 sequence reads: CASSDRTDYEQYF. CDR3 nucleotide sequence: TGTGCCAGCAGCGACCGGACGGACTACGAGCAGTACTTC. Filled out from reference TRBV7-9 and TRBJ2-7, the complete variable domain reads DTGVSQNPRHKITKRGQNVTFRCDPISEHNRLYWYRQTLGQGPEFLTYFQNEAQLEKSRLLSDRFSAERPKGSFSTLEIQRTEQGDSAMYLCASSDRTDYEQYFGPGTRLTVT.